This is a list of T cell receptor beta chains from one sample in a study of CD4 T cells in relation to SARS-CoV-2 and coronaviruses. Produced via immunoSEQ multiplex PCR; TCRdb's table is partial and in-frame only. The repertoire holds roughly 17,000 clones, with around three quarters as singletons. Their recognized antigens are unknown. Sequenced sample: CD4+ T cells from PBMCs, cultured in vitro. The receptors derive from a human donor in good health. CDR3s include the opening cysteine and the closing phenylalanine or tryptophan. D genes are given only for firm matches. Clone size appears in some rows only: once, few, many, or a class for an expanded clone.

>TRBV10-3|.|.|13|TRBJ1-2
CAMNDATNYGYTF
TGTGCCATGAACGACGCCACCAACTATGGCTACACCTTC
>TRBV6-5|once|.|14|TRBJ1-1
CASSSRGDDTEAFF
TGTGCCAGCAGTTCGAGAGGGGATGACACTGAAGCTTTCTTT
>TRBV5-4|.|TRBD2|15|TRBJ2-1
CASSPSGSSYNEQFF
TGTGCCAGCAGCCCTAGCGGGAGCTCCTACAATGAGCAGTTCTTC
>TRBV30|.|TRBD1|13|TRBJ2-5
CAWSRRDRGTQYF
TGTGCCTGGAGCCGCCGCGACAGGGGGACCCAGTACTTC
>TRBV5-8|.|TRBD2|15|TRBJ2-1
CASSLSGRENNEQFF
TGTGCCAGCAGCCTTAGCGGGAGGGAAAACAATGAGCAGTTCTTC
>TRBV23-1|.|.|14|TRBJ2-7
CASSRLGFPYEQYF
TGCGCCAGCAGTAGGTTAGGCTTCCCCTACGAGCAGTACTTC
>TRBV7-2|.|.|14|TRBJ2-2
CASSFQLLTGELFF
TGTGCCAGCAGCTTTCAATTACTTACCGGGGAGCTGTTTTTT
>TRBV19|.|.|13|TRBJ1-1
CASSITRQHSAFF
TGTGCCAGTAGTATCACCCGACAGCATTCAGCTTTCTTT
>TRBV24-1|.|TRBD2|16|TRBJ2-1
CATSDPLAGGDTEQFF
TGTGCCACCAGTGACCCTCTAGCGGGAGGAGACACTGAGCAGTTCTTC
>TRBV15|.|TRBD1|14|TRBJ2-2
CATATGEDTGELFF
TGTGCCACTGCGACAGGGGAAGACACCGGGGAGCTGTTTTTT
>TRBV7-9|few|TRBD1|13|TRBJ1-2
CASSLQGAHGYTF
TGTGCCAGCAGCTTACAGGGGGCGCATGGCTACACCTTC
>TRBV6-6|.|TRBD2|14|TRBJ2-5
CASTPNSGRATQYF
TGTGCCAGCACTCCGAATAGCGGGCGTGCGACCCAGTACTTC
>TRBV9|.|TRBD1|14|TRBJ1-1
CASTTGTGGVSAFF
TGTGCCAGCACCACCGGGACAGGGGGAGTATCGGCTTTCTTT
>TRBV28|.|.|14|TRBJ1-2
CASSLPGLGYGYTF
TGTGCCAGCAGTCTCCCCGGGCTTGGATATGGCTACACCTTC
>TRBV5-1|medium-sized|TRBD1|16|TRBJ2-5
CASSPGQGPREPPQYF
TGCGCCAGCAGCCCCGGACAGGGTCCCCGGGAGCCCCCCCAGTACTTC
>TRBV10-3|.|TRBD2|13|TRBJ2-7
CAISSGGAYEQYF
TGTGCCATCAGTAGCGGGGGAGCCTACGAGCAGTACTTC
>TRBV5-5|.|.|15|TRBJ1-1
CASRRGLAGGTEAFF
TGTGCCAGCAGAAGGGGACTCGCGGGTGGCACTGAAGCTTTCTTT
>TRBV2|.|.|12|TRBJ1-5
CASSEGGQPQHF
TGTGCCAGCAGTGAAGGGGGACAGCCCCAGCATTTT
>TRBV19|.|.|15|TRBJ2-7
CASSPRGGVSYEQYF
TGTGCCAGTAGTCCCCGAGGCGGGGTCTCCTACGAGCAGTACTTC
>TRBV24-1|.|TRBD1|18|TRBJ1-5
CATSDRRPRDRQNQPQHF
TGTGCCACCAGTGACCGAAGACCCCGGGACAGACAAAATCAGCCCCAGCATTTT
>TRBV2|.|TRBD1|13|TRBJ2-3
CATQGARKDTQYF
TGTGCCACCCAGGGGGCGCGAAAAGATACGCAGTATTTT
>TRBV6-1|.|TRBD1|15|TRBJ2-5
CASSEVGTGRETQYF
TGTGCCAGCAGTGAAGTGGGGACAGGAAGAGAGACCCAGTACTTC
>TRBV2|.|TRBD2|14|TRBJ2-7
CASRTLAGVDEQYF
TGTGCCAGCAGGACACTAGCGGGAGTTGACGAGCAGTACTTC